The 19 T cell receptor beta chains in this list originate from one sample, sequenced in a study of blood T cells in healthy people across ages (dated by TCRdb to the mid-2010s). Library preparation was by 5' RACE. TCRdb shows the sequencer as Illumina HiSeq 2500. A second 7 to 11 cycle PCR used a sample-barcoded 5' primer and a J-beta primer mix. TCRdb handled the public reads itself, with Q25 trimming in fastp and clone calling in MiXCR, and kept productive beta chains. Every entry covers one CDR3 protein and lists the most common genes and DNA from its rows. The sample table lists around 1,000,000 distinct CDR3 sequences, less than 25% of them with a count of one. The ten most abundant clones make up less than 0.85% of the sample. This sample was also put to use in a study of T cells of mothers and their children.

The sample was blood. The source of these receptors is a girl aged 2 to 9 in good health.

This clonotype was counted between two and nine times. The rearrangement uses TRBV29-1 and TRBJ2-7, with D possibly called TRBD1 or TRBD2 (5 bases each). The CDR3 covers 12 residues. Trimming stripped 6 bases from V and 3 bases from J, with 12 bases between. Germline V gene sequence: CDR1 SQVTM, CDR2 ANQGSEA. CDR3 bases: TGCAGCGTAGGGACGGGGCTCTACGAGCAGTACTTC. Protein sequence: CSVGTGLYEQYF.

This clonotype has only a few counts. The rearrangement joins TRBV29-1 to TRBJ2-2; D gene unclear. Germline values: CDR1 SQVTM, CDR2 ANQGSEA. The CDR3 spans 15 residues. Trimming stripped 1 base from V and 4 bases from J, with 13 bases between. CDR3 in amino acids: CSVEVSGVGTGELFF. CDR3 in DNA: TGCAGCGTTGAAGTTTCTGGGGTCGGCACCGGGGAGCTGTTTTTT.

The rearrangement joins TRBV3-1 to TRBJ1-6, with 8 bases fitting TRBD1. V lost 2 bases, J lost 12 bases, and 6 bases stayed unmatched. CDR3 size: 14 residues. The V gene's germline CDR1 is LGHDT and CDR2 YNNKEL (reference sequence). The CDR3 DNA reads as TGTGCCAGCAGCCAATATGGACAGGGCTTACCCCTCCACTTT. It codes for CASSQYGQGLPLHF.

This clonotype was observed a few times. The rearrangement joins TRBV21-1 to TRBJ2-2; TRBD2 reflects the table's D call only, with no check against the DNA. TRBV21-1 has pseudogene status. The CDR3 sequence is 16 residues long. The CDR3 spells CASSKVGPRETGELFF. The CDR3 coding sequence is TGTGCCAGCAGCAAAGTAGGGCCTAGGGAGACCGGGGAGCTGTTTTTT.

This clonotype was seen only a few times. The J gene is TRBJ2-1, the V gene TRBV4-3; D possibly corresponds to TRBD2 (7 bases). The V end lost 0 bases, the J end lost 2 bases, and 14 bases lay between the germline ends. CDR3 length: 17 amino acids. The germline V gene encodes CDR1 LGHNA and CDR2 YSLEER. CDR3 sequence: CASSQDGAGATYNEQFF. CDR3 DNA: TGCGCCAGCAGCCAAGATGGGGCGGGGGCCACCTACAATGAGCAGTTCTTC.

This clonotype was observed a handful of times. The junction does not match germline at one end; this may be a read error. The chain links TRBV27 to TRBJ2-1; no clear D gene. Judging by the DNA end, TRBJ2-7 fits better; the J call may be wrong. The CDR3 is 13 amino acids. Per germline, CDR1 MNHEY and CDR2 SMNVEV (reference sequence). As DNA, the CDR3 is TGTGCCGGCAGTTACGGGCCCTCCTACGAGCAGTACTTC. This encodes CAGSYGPSYEQYF.

The V and J genes are TRBV6-6 and TRBJ2-4; tentatively, D is TRBD1 or TRBD2 (5 bases each). The V and J ends lost 5 bases and 7 bases respectively, with 12 bases between them. CDR3 size: 13 residues. Germline CDR1 reads MNHNY; CDR2 reads SVGAGI (reference sequence). DNA of the CDR3: TGTGCCAGCAGTCAAGAGGGGAACAACATTCAGTACTTC. Amino acids: CASSQEGNNIQYF.

The chain links TRBV7-9 to TRBJ2-7; unclear D gene. The V gene lost 5 bases and the J gene lost 2 bases, with 13 bases spanning the gap. Germline CDR1 and CDR2: SEHNR and FQNEAQ (reference sequence). The CDR3 is made up of 14 amino acids. CDR3 sequence: CASSLPSNAYEQYF. The CDR3 DNA reads TGTGCCAGCAGCCTACCCAGCAACGCCTACGAGCAGTACTTC.

V and J are TRBV5-1 and TRBJ1-1; D ambiguous. V was shortened by 1 base and J by 5 bases, with 12 bases between the two germline ends. Germline V gene sequence: CDR1 SGHRS, CDR2 YFSETQ. The CDR3 has 14 residues. The CDR3 nucleotides read TGCGCCAGCAGCTTGTCTAGACAATCAACTGAAGCTTTCTTT. The encoded protein is CASSLSRQSTEAFF.

The rearrangement uses TRBV7-3 and TRBJ2-7; 8 bases fit TRBD2. This CDR3 has 15 amino acids. Germline V gene lookup returns CDR1 SGHTA and CDR2 FQGTGA. Losses at the gene ends were 5 bases for V and 4 bases for J; bases not matched to a gene: 10. CDR3 sequence reads: CASSQNSGVDYEQYF. In DNA form, the CDR3 reads TGTGCCAGCAGCCAAAATAGCGGGGTTGATTACGAGCAGTACTTC.

The V call is TRBV4-3, the J call TRBJ1-4; D is unclear. The CDR3 has 16 residues. Trimming left V 4 bases short and J 0 bases short, with 12 bases between. CDR1 and CDR2 from the germline V gene are LGHNA and YSLEER. Written as DNA, the CDR3 is TGCGCCAGCAGCCGGGCGGGGATTTCAACTAATGAAAAACTGTTTTTT. Its protein is CASSRAGISTNEKLFF.

This clonotype appeared a few times. The chain carries TRBV29-1 and TRBJ2-2; TRBD1 matches at 8 bases. CDR3 length: 14 amino acids. From germline, CDR1 is SQVTM and CDR2 ANQGSEA. With 7 bases clipped from V and 5 bases from J, the junction kept 9 bases outside the gene matches. DNA of the CDR3: TGCAGCGCCAAATGGGACAGGCTAACCGGGGAGCTGTTTTTT. Protein: CSAKWDRLTGELFF.

V is TRBV7-8 and J is TRBJ2-1; D is undetermined. The DNA end is more similar to TRBJ2-5, so the J call may be wrong. Germline V CDR1 and CDR2: SGHVS, FQNEAQ. The CDR3 contains 15 residues. The CDR3 coding sequence is TGTGCCAGCAGCTTAGGGGATCCTTGGCAGGAGACCCAGTACTTC. Protein: CASSLGDPWQETQYF.

This chain uses TRBV7-9 with TRBJ2-7, with D possibly matching TRBD1 (6 bases). The CDR3 totals 13 residues. Germline V lookup: CDR1 SEHNR, CDR2 FQNEAQ (reference sequence). Trimming left V 0 bases short and J 5 bases short, with 8 bases between. CDR3 DNA sequence: TGTGCCAGCAGCTTAGCGGACAGCAACGAGCAGTACTTC. This gives the protein CASSLADSNEQYF.

This chain links TRBV9 with TRBJ2-2; D call uncertain. The CDR3 is made up of 14 amino acids. The germline V and J ends were trimmed by 7 bases and 0 bases, with 10 bases remaining between them. Germline V lookup: CDR1 SGDLS, CDR2 YYNGEE. The CDR3 coding sequence is TGTGCCAGCGACCGACACGCGAACACCGGGGAGCTGTTTTTT. Residues: CASDRHANTGELFF.

This clonotype was counted a few times. J is TRBJ2-5 and V is TRBV5-5; TRBD2 matches 8 bases. V shed 2 bases and J 4 bases; nucleotides not matched to a gene: 10. The CDR3 sequence is 16 residues long. Per germline, CDR1 SGHKS and CDR2 YYEKEE (reference sequence). Here the CDR3 reads CASSFRPAGASETQYF. In DNA form, the CDR3 reads TGTGCCAGCAGCTTTAGGCCAGCGGGAGCTTCAGAGACCCAGTACTTC.

This clonotype was seen a handful of times. The chain employs TRBV9 and TRBJ1-5; D not resolved. Germline V lookup: CDR1 SGDLS, CDR2 YYNGEE. Trimming shortened V by 3 bases and J by 8 bases, and 9 bases separated the two germline ends. The CDR3 has 12 residues. The CDR3 coding sequence is TGTGCCAGCAGCGCGGGGTTAGAGCCCCAGCATTTT. Translation gives CASSAGLEPQHF.

The sample holds many counts of this clonotype. The chain has TRBV9 and TRBJ1-3, with D possibly being TRBD1 (6 bases). Trimming pared 5 bases from V and 0 bases from J, leaving 12 bases between. From germline, CDR1 is SGDLS and CDR2 YYNGEE. The length of the CDR3 is 15 residues. The CDR3 spells CASSTGDTSGNTIYF. The CDR3 bases are TGTGCCAGCAGTACCGGGGACACCTCTGGAAACACCATATATTTT.

In regard to this clonotype: At one end the junction does not follow the germline gene, possibly because of a read error. The V gene is TRBV12-3 or TRBV12-4, the J gene TRBJ2-3, with D unresolved. The CDR3 spans 11 residues. This CDR3 is CASRFADTQYF. The DNA of the CDR3 is TGTGCCAGCCGTTTTGCGGATACGCAGTATTTT.